This T cell receptor (beta chain) was obtained from a study of T cells of healthy individuals (dated by TCRdb to 2016 to 2019). Of note for this clonotype: The target of this receptor is not known. Base qualities are not provided; no much larger clone lies one nucleotide away.

The library was produced with 5' RACE. Sequenced using an Illumina MiSeq. The raw public reads went through TCRdb reprocessing: fastp at Q25, MiXCR clone calling, in-frame beta chains kept. Rows matching on CDR3 protein sequence are summarized as one entry with the most common DNA and genes. This sample comprises fewer than 70,000 distinct CDR3 sequences, about 14% of them detected only once. The biggest ten clones account for about 16% of the sample. V and J lose 5 bases and 0 bases, and a span of 15 bases separates them. CDR1 and CDR2 (SSHAT, FNYEAQ) derive from the germline V gene (reference sequence). The CDR3 goes from the cysteine to the phenylalanine over 16 residues. The read is trimmed to its CDR3 DNA, 48 bases read in frame from base 1.

The chain couples TRBV7-7 to TRBJ2-3, with the identity of the D gene unclear. The sequence derives from a human donor in good health. The CDR3 reads as follows: CASSPGRLVSTDTQYF. The nucleotide sequence reads as follows: TGTGCCAGCAGCCCGGGCAGGCTCGTTAGCACAGATACGCAGTATTTT. Joined to the reference TRBV7-7 and TRBJ2-3 proteins, this CDR3 gives the full variable domain: GAGVSQSPRYKVTKRGQDVTLRCDPISSHATLYWYQQALGQGPEFLTYFNYEAQPDKSGLPSDRFSAERPEGSISTLTIQRTEQRDSAMYRCASSPGRLVSTDTQYFGPGTRLTVL.